This T cell receptor (beta chain) comes out of a study of T-cell reconstitution after alpha-beta-depleted transplantation in children. TCRbeta library preparation incorporated unique molecular identifiers. TCRdb fed the PCR reads into MiXCR, producing one record per CDR3 protein. The sample lists more than 45,000 distinct CDR3 sequences, about 50% occurring once. This clonotype is categorized as medium-sized. Its target is not known. The CDR3 has 14 amino acids. Germline V CDR1 and CDR2: ENHRY, SYGVKD. Trimming left V 4 bases short and J 2 bases short, with 10 bases between. Findings and caveats of the study: High day-60 TCRbeta diversity in some patients came from surviving recipient T cells and thymic progenitors. About two months after transplant, alpha-beta T cells reportedly came from several hundred expanded graft clones. At one year after transplant, newly produced T cells mostly accounted for T-cell counts and diversity.

This sequence originates from a boy younger than two with SCID, due to receive a stem cell transplant. This sample comprised peripheral blood, obtained before TCRalphabeta/CD19-depleted stem cell transplant. This chain links TRBV10-3 with TRBJ2-3, with D unclear. CDR3 region: CAISARVNTDTQYF. The CDR3 region has the DNA TGTGCCATCAGTGCCCGAGTAAACACAGATACGCAGTATTTT.